This T cell receptor (beta chain) is drawn from a study of T-cell memory formation after mild COVID-19. Looking at the study overall: Each donor largely had its own TCR clusters.

Overall study findings and caveats: Prior to infection, memory already included some responding clones, suggesting cross-reactive memory joined.

In its sample, this clonotype was seen a few times. The antigen is undetermined. cDNA libraries for TCR alpha and TCR beta, carrying sample barcodes and UMIs, came from 5'RACE with constant-segment primers. TCRdb re-derived calls from the 5' RACE reads in MiXCR, one entry per CDR3 protein. The sample has hundreds of thousands of distinct CDR3 sequences, roughly 8.2% seen once; the top ten hold approximately 22%. This CDR3 is 15 amino acids long. Per germline, CDR1 MNHEY and CDR2 SVGAGI. V dropped 6 bases and J dropped 7; count of bases not matched to a gene: 11. Sample: PBMCs or a T cell subset sorted from them (not recorded which). The rearrangement links TRBV6-5 to TRBJ2-7, with 11 bases aligning to TRBD1. The sequence came from a man between 18 and 35 years old who had mild COVID-19 (a few samples of this study predate the infection). Cell type and time point are not known. The CDR3 loop reads CASRLPGTGGSEQYF. CDR3 bases: TGTGCCAGCAGACTACCCGGGACAGGGGGGTCTGAGCAGTACTTC.